Listed below are T cell receptor beta chains from one sample, sequenced in a study of blood T cell repertoires in COVID-19. Here immunoSEQ multiplex PCR was the method, and the copy in TCRdb shows in-frame clones only, minus some. The sample has tens of thousands of clones, over 90% seen once. The sequenced sample consisted of peripheral blood. The receptors were gathered from a human donor in a cohort sampled during active COVID-19. CDR3s include the opening cysteine and the closing phenylalanine or tryptophan. Clone size is not always given. Where it is, it says once, few, many or a class for expanded clones.

TRBV6-5,TRBJ2-3,14,-,CASRLAAPTDTQYF
TRBV29-1,TRBJ2-7,13,-,CSVESGGTYEQYF
TRBV3-1/TRBV3-2,TRBJ2-7,14,-,CASTAQGGRYEQYF
TRBV7-3,TRBJ2-5,15,-,CASSRGLARQETQYF
TRBV30,TRBJ2-1,14,few,CAWNRDSSYNEQFF
TRBV5-4,TRBJ2-3,13,-,CASSRDSLDTQYF
TRBV19,TRBJ1-4,16,-,CASSNIDRGVNEKLFF
TRBV7-2,TRBJ2-7,13,-,CASSLQMAYEQYF
TRBV18,TRBJ2-7,17,-,CASSLGQGSPSSYEQYF
TRBV6-2/TRBV6-3,TRBJ2-3,14,-,CASSPGLAGDTQYF
TRBV2,TRBJ1-5,14,few,CASSDNRGYQPQHF
TRBV6-1,TRBJ2-3,16,-,CASSDEAGGPTDTQYF
TRBV5-8,TRBJ2-7,15,once,CASSSIGTGDYEQYF
TRBV6-1,TRBJ2-7,17,-,CASSEEETTIQGHEQYF
TRBV29-1,TRBJ2-7,16,-,CSVVVPGGTSSYEQYF
TRBV3-1/TRBV3-2,TRBJ2-5,14,-,CASSQRSGYGTQYF
TRBV4-2,TRBJ2-2,13,-,CASSHGWDRELFF
TRBV18,TRBJ1-4,12,-,CASSPRGEKLFF
TRBV5-6,TRBJ1-2,15,-,CASSLRTGSNYGYTF
TRBV5-6,TRBJ1-1,16,-,CASSLLGQEALLEAFF
TRBV30,TRBJ1-1,14,once,CAWIVRGLGTEAFF
TRBV5-4,TRBJ2-2,17,-,CASSQGLAVTNTGELFF
TRBV6-5,TRBJ1-5,14,few,CASSPTYSNQPQHF
TRBV28,TRBJ2-7,16,-,CASSLSTSGAPREQYF
TRBV19,TRBJ2-4,20,-,CASSIDGGTYYIMAKNIQYF
TRBV7-9,TRBJ2-7,15,-,CASSAGTNVMYEQYF
TRBV7-9,TRBJ1-6,12,-,CASSLLSLPLHF
TRBV7-9,TRBJ2-7,14,-,CASSFRQARGEQYF
TRBV7-9,TRBJ2-3,14,-,CASSISGFPDTQYF
TRBV7-3,TRBJ2-1,15,few,CASSSKRGFRNEQFF
TRBV28,TRBJ2-1,18,-,CASSRPAGLAGAYNEQFF
TRBV3-1/TRBV3-2,TRBJ2-7,16,-,CASSGTSGSITYEQYF
TRBV29-1,TRBJ1-1,12,-,CSVGTDSGEAFF
TRBV4-1,TRBJ2-7,16,-,CASSQDTFVGQARQYF
TRBV6-5,TRBJ2-7,15,-,CASSTRTGGFYEQYF
TRBV3-1/TRBV3-2,TRBJ1-6,17,-,CASSPYIDRVYNSPLHF
TRBV3-1/TRBV3-2,TRBJ2-2,15,-,CAPGGLADYTGELFF
TRBV6-5,TRBJ2-7,15,-,CASSLYGGGGYEQYF
TRBV4-3,TRBJ2-1,16,-,CASSQDKWSSYNEQFF
TRBV24-1,TRBJ2-2,19,-,CATSDFKAAGLEDNGELFF
TRBV7-8,TRBJ1-5,16,-,CASSLDTKESNQPQHF
TRBV4-2,TRBJ1-4,15,-,CASSQDGTGNEKLFF
TRBV6-4,TRBJ2-2,17,-,CASSPGTSGSSTGELFF
TRBV12-3/TRBV12-4,TRBJ1-2,12,-,CASHSRGPGYTF
TRBV20-1,TRBJ2-5,11,-,CSARGRETQYF
TRBV7-2,TRBJ2-3,17,-,CASSLGLGGAFRNTQYF
TRBV19,TRBJ1-6,13,-,CASSPLSDSPLHF
TRBV4-1,TRBJ1-4,14,-,CASSQDRVGEKLFF
TRBV30,TRBJ2-3,15,-,CAWSHSGRGTDTQYF
TRBV11-2,TRBJ1-1,14,-,CARKTTGAGTEAFF
TRBV5-1,TRBJ2-3,13,-,CASSWTNTDTQYF
TRBV4-1,TRBJ1-5,16,-,CASSQELSGSNQPQHF
TRBV6-5,TRBJ1-5,15,-,CASRYGQGGNQPQHF
TRBV18,TRBJ1-4,18,once,CASSPSFSSGGWNEKLFF
TRBV4-3,TRBJ2-1,16,-,CASSQDLTSQYNEQFF
TRBV7-2,TRBJ2-1,15,-,CASSLGGTSYNEQFF
TRBV30,TRBJ2-5,13,-,CAWSVLREQTQYF
TRBV21-1,TRBJ1-6,13,-,CASSNGQPSPLHF
TRBV28,TRBJ2-2,20,-,CASSPGQVLSGRSNTGELFF
TRBV18,TRBJ2-7,12,-,CASSPSSYEQYF